This record covers a single TCR beta chain. Its target is unknown. The data stem from a study of blood T cell dynamics during melanoma immunotherapy. Study-level background: First-line therapy was either pembrolizumab or nivolumab with ipilimumab for metastatic melanoma.

Sequenced by immunoSEQ multiplex PCR; TCRdb stores in-frame clones only, minus some. The sample has about 10,000 clones, 86% seen once. General study findings and limits: It remained unknown if the driving T cell clones were melanoma-specific.

The time point denotes: pre-treatment baseline. Patients with prior systemic cancer treatment, concomitant immunosuppressants, or other active malignancies were excluded. The CDR3 is 16 residues long. V gave up 4 bases and J gave up 2 bases, with 16 bases separating them. CDR1 LNHDA and CDR2 SQIVND come from the germline V gene (reference sequence). The clonotype originates from a human donor with melanoma. The input for sequencing was blood, taken from a patient treated with checkpoint blockade. The chain combines TRBV19 with TRBJ2-3; TRBD2 might be the D (6 bases). The CDR3 coding sequence is TGTGCCAGTAGTAACCATCTTAGCGGCCACACAGATACGCAGTATTTT. Amino acids: CASSNHLSGHTDTQYF. The full variable domain, in which reference TRBV19 and TRBJ2-3 provide the parts outside the CDR3, is DGGITQSPKYLFRKEGQNVTLSCEQNLNHDAMYWYRQDPGQGLRLIYYSQIVNDFQKGDIAEGYSVSREKKESFPLTVTSAQKNPTAFYLCASSNHLSGHTDTQYFGPGTRLTVL.